Following are 2 T cell receptor beta chains from one sample sequenced in a study of blood T cell repertoires in COVID-19. Clones were read by immunoSEQ multiplex PCR, and TCRdb kept only the in-frame ones, dropping some. The sample yields 130,000 to 150,000 clones, roughly 87% seen once. Sequencing was carried out using peripheral blood. The receptors shown here come from a woman in her fifties or sixties with acute or convalescent COVID-19.

This chain links TRBV27 with TRBJ1-2; D may be TRBD1 (5 bases). V lost 5 bases, J lost 3 bases, and 10 bases lay in between. Germline V gene sequence: CDR1 MNHEY, CDR2 SMNVEV (reference sequence). The CDR3 loop spans 13 amino acids. The CDR3 is CASSPGLHYGYTF. In nucleotides, the CDR3 is TGTGCCAGCAGTCCGGGACTTCACTATGGCTACACCTTC.

V gene TRBV7-8 combines with J gene TRBJ1-1; D uncertain. Germline V gene data show CDR1 as SGHVS and CDR2 as FQNEAQ. V was trimmed by 6 bases and J by 1 base, leaving 9 bases between them. There are 13 residues in the CDR3. CDR3 loop: CASSPTTNTEAFF. CDR3 sequence (DNA): TGTGCCAGCAGTCCCACAACGAACACTGAAGCTTTCTTT.